A single sample is the source of the 8 T cell receptor beta chains below, sequenced in a study of T cells in Graves' hyperthyroidism and ophthalmopathy (dated by TCRdb to the late 2010s). The library came from multiplex PCR. TCRdb shows the sequencer as Illumina HiSeq 2000. The TCR beta CDR3 regions were amplified from RNA transcripts. The TCR CDR3 was subjected to a first round of RT-PCR using the HTBI primer set and the Qiagen OneStep RT-PCR kit. TCRdb cleaned the public reads at Q25 with fastp, built clones with MiXCR and kept in-frame beta chains. Each entry is one CDR3 protein sequence, shown with its most common DNA and genes. Here the sample has hundreds of thousands of distinct CDR3 sequences; roughly 15% occur a single time. Of the sample, 13% is held by the ten largest clones. The sequencing input was blood. The receptors originated from a man between 18 and 29 years old with Graves' ophthalmopathy.

This clonotype was detected only a few times. The chain joins TRBV12-3 or TRBV12-4 to TRBJ1-2, with 8 bases matching TRBD1. The CDR3 is 16 residues long. Losses at the gene ends were 6 bases for V and 7 bases for J; bases not matched to a gene: 16. CDR3 in amino acids: CASRSTRTGLLSGYTF. The CDR3 DNA sequence: TGTGCCAGCAGATCAACTCGGACAGGGTTGTTAAGTGGCTACACCTTC.

The chain joins TRBV4-1 to TRBJ2-5; TRBD2 agrees at 12 bases. Germline CDR1 reads MGHRA; CDR2 reads YSYEKL. The CDR3 spans 16 residues. The V gene end was trimmed by 2 bases and the J gene end by 2 bases; junction bases not matched to a gene: 3. The CDR3 DNA is TGCGCCAGCAGCCAAACTAGCGGGGGGCCACAAGAGACCCAGTACTTC. Encoded protein: CASSQTSGGPQETQYF.

In this sample, this clonotype turned up a few times. The genes are TRBV19 and TRBJ2-1, with D tentatively TRBD1 (6 bases). Per germline, CDR1 LNHDA and CDR2 SQIVND (reference sequence). V was pared by 1 base and J by 2 bases, with 12 bases between. This CDR3 is built from 16 residues. DNA of the CDR3: TGTGCCAGTAGTATAGGTGGCAGGGGCCCCTACAATGAGCAGTTCTTC. Residues: CASSIGGRGPYNEQFF.

This clonotype has only a few counts. This rearrangement joins TRBV5-1 to TRBJ2-3, with 7 bases that match TRBD2. There are 13 residues in the CDR3. Germline V lookup: CDR1 SGHRS, CDR2 YFSETQ. Trimming cost V 4 bases and J 5 bases; bases outside gene matches: 4. CDR3 nucleotides: TGCGCCAGCAGCACGACTAGCTTAGATACGCAGTATTTT. As protein: CASSTTSLDTQYF.

This clonotype was detected ten times or more. This chain connects TRBV12-3 or TRBV12-4 to TRBJ1-3, with D possibly TRBD1 on 5 matching bases. There are 14 residues in the CDR3. Trimming shortened V by 7 bases and J by 1 base, and 11 bases separated the two germline ends. The CDR3 spells CASTRGGSGNTIYF. The CDR3 bases are TGTGCCAGCACTCGGGGGGGATCTGGAAACACCATATATTTT.

This rearrangement joins TRBV6-5 to TRBJ1-5; tentative D call: TRBD1 (5 bases). This CDR3 is 18 amino acids long. Germline CDR1 reads MNHEY; CDR2 reads SVGAGI. V lost 0 bases and J lost 7, with 22 bases in between. CDR3: CASSYSGWTLRAKQPQHF. In DNA, the CDR3 is TGTGCCAGCAGTTACTCCGGTTGGACACTCAGAGCTAAACAGCCCCAGCATTTT.

This clonotype appeared a few times. Written as DNA, the CDR3 is TGCGCCAGCAGTGAGTCGAATCGCGGGGAGCTGTTTTTT. The encoded protein is CASSESNRGELFF. This rearrangement joins TRBV10-1 to TRBJ2-2; no definite D call. This CDR3 is built from 13 residues. Germline CDR1 and CDR2: WNHNN and SYGVQD (reference sequence). V lost 0 bases, J lost 7 bases, and 6 bases lay in between.

This clonotype was seen ten or more times. The rearrangement uses TRBV11-2 and TRBJ1-6, with D possibly TRBD1 on 5 matching bases. Germline lookup yields CDR1 SGHAT and CDR2 FQNNGV. CDR3 length equals 14 residues. The ends were cut back, 5 bases at V and 8 bases at J, with 13 bases in the middle. The CDR3 DNA follows: TGTGCCAGCAGCCCTAGCCCCAGGGATTCACCCCTCCACTTT. Its translation: CASSPSPRDSPLHF.